One sample yielded the 9 T cell receptor beta chains listed below, sequenced in a study of T cell repertoires in cytomegalovirus infection. One entry per CDR3 protein, called by TCRdb with MiXCR from the reads. Of about 770,000 distinct CDR3 sequences detected, almost 30% appear once; the ten largest clones hold around 13%. Antigens of these TCRs are unknown. The sample here was cultured CD8+ T cells from PBMCs, taken from culture after CMV antigen stimulation. The receptor set was obtained from a human donor in good health (CMV status not recorded). Some clones in this sample may be carry-over from other donors' samples.

This clonotype turned up a few times. The chain uses TRBV14 and TRBJ1-1; D is unclear. This CDR3 contains 12 residues. The V gene's germline CDR1 is SGHDN and CDR2 FVKESK. V shed 1 base and J shed 7 bases, with 7 bases lying between them. The CDR3 loop is CASSQGPVEAFF. CDR3 sequence (DNA): TGTGCCAGCAGCCAAGGGCCGGTTGAAGCTTTCTTT.

The V gene is TRBV7-2, the J gene TRBJ2-7; D might be TRBD1 (6 bases). Looked up from germline, CDR1 is SGHTA and CDR2 is FQGNSA. The V gene lost 5 bases and the J gene lost 2 bases, with 19 bases spanning the gap. The CDR3 is 16 amino acids. CDR3 DNA: TGTGCCAGCAGCCGCAACAGGGCTAAGGAACCCTACGAGCAGTACTTC. Amino acids: CASSRNRAKEPYEQYF.

This clonotype occurred many times. The chain recombines TRBV6-5 with TRBJ2-5; D unclear. CDR1 and CDR2 from the germline V gene are MNHEY and SVGAGI. Trimming pared 0 bases from V and 2 bases from J, leaving 7 bases between. The CDR3 contains 14 residues. CDR3 amino acids: CASSYSGRQETQYF. CDR3 nucleotides: TGTGCCAGCAGTTACTCGGGCAGACAAGAGACCCAGTACTTC.

In its sample, this clonotype was seen a few times. The chain carries TRBV7-6 and TRBJ2-1, with 11 bases that match TRBD2. The trim removed 5 bases at V and 4 bases at J, leaving 4 bases unmatched. This CDR3 has 15 amino acids. Germline V gene data show CDR1 as SGHVS and CDR2 as FNYEAQ. The CDR3 DNA reads as TGTGCCAGCAGCCCGACTAGCGGGGAGTACAATGAGCAGTTCTTC. It specifies CASSPTSGEYNEQFF.

This clonotype was seen repeatedly, ten times or more. The CDR3: CASSFVSPRANVLTF. The DNA for the CDR3 is TGTGCCAGCAGCTTTGTATCCCCTAGGGCCAACGTCCTGACTTTC. The V and J genes are TRBV7-9 and TRBJ2-6; D is undetermined. The CDR3 contains 15 residues. CDR1 SEHNR and CDR2 FQNEAQ come from the germline V gene (reference sequence). V was shortened by 3 bases and J by 5 bases, with 11 bases between the two germline ends.

The chain uses TRBV19 and TRBJ1-5; TRBD1 is a possible D gene (5 bases). In germline, CDR1 is LNHDA, CDR2 SQIVND (reference sequence). The CDR3 extends over 15 amino acids. The V end was cut by 7 bases, the J end by 7 bases, with 20 bases between. The CDR3 reads CASTVGLLGMQPQHF. CDR3 nucleotide sequence: TGTGCCAGTACAGTGGGACTCTTGGGAATGCAGCCCCAGCATTTT.

The chain recombines TRBV19 with TRBJ1-5; D is perhaps TRBD1 (5 bases). The CDR3 extends over 13 amino acids. V was trimmed by 5 bases and J by 7 bases, leaving 12 bases between them. CDR1 and CDR2 from the germline V gene are LNHDA and SQIVND (reference sequence). CDR3 sequence (DNA): TGTGCCAGTAGTTCAGGGCTGGGGCAGCCCCAGCATTTT. Its protein is CASSSGLGQPQHF.

The chain couples TRBV5-6 to TRBJ1-1; 10 bases are shared with TRBD1. With V trimmed by 3 bases and J by 4 bases, 9 bases remained unmatched. The CDR3 is 16 amino acids. From germline, CDR1 is SGHDT and CDR2 YYEEEE. CDR3 sequence reads: CASSSGTGARGTEAFF. In nucleotides, the CDR3 is TGTGCCAGCAGCTCTGGGACAGGGGCTAGGGGCACTGAAGCTTTCTTT.

The V and J genes are TRBV7-9 and TRBJ1-2; D uncertain. The CDR3 spans 15 residues. V lost 1 base and J lost 2, with 11 bases in between. The germline gives CDR1 SEHNR, CDR2 FQNEAQ (reference sequence). CDR3 DNA sequence: TGTGCCAGCAGCTTAGAGGGTGCCCCAAACTATGGCTACACCTTC. Its translation is CASSLEGAPNYGYTF.